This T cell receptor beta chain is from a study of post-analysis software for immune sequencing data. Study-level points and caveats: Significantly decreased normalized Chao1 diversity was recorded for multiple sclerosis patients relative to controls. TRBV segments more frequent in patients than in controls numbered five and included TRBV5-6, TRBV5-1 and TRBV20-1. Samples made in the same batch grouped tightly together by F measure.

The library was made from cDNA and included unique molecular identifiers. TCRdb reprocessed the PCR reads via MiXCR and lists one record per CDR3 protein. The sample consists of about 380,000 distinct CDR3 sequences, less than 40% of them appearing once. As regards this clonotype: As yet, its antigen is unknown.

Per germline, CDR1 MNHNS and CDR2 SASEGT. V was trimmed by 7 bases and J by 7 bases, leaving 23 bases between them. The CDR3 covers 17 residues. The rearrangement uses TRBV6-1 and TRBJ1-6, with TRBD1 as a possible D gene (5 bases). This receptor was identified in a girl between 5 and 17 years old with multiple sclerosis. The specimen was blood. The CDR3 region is CASNPETAGRENSPLHF. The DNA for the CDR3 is TGTGCCAGCAATCCTGAGACCGCCGGCAGGGAAAATTCACCCCTCCACTTT.